The 22 T cell receptor beta chains in this list originate from one sample, sequenced in a study of Ad26.COV2.S vaccination and SARS-CoV-2 variants. TCRdb's copy holds only in-frame clones and misses some; the assay was immunoSEQ multiplex PCR. The sample holds a few hundred thousand clones; 85% to 90% are singletons and the top ten take 3.6%. The treatment was: 15 to 20 received Ad26.COV2.S at low or high dose, single or two shots; about 5 received placebo; per-sample allocation not given. Material that was analyzed had been drawn on day 63 after the first vaccine or placebo injection. Sequenced here: peripheral blood, sampled in a trial of Ad26.COV2.S vaccine versus placebo. The origin of the receptors is a person aged 18-60 years who received the Ad26.COV2.S COVID-19 vaccine or a placebo.

This clone has just a few counts. DNA for the CDR3: TGCAGCGTTGTCGGGTCGGCGAACACCGGGGAGCTGTTTTTT. Translating gives CSVVGSANTGELFF. The rearrangement links TRBV29-1 to TRBJ2-2; D is unresolved. Per germline, CDR1 SQVTM and CDR2 ANQGSEA. The length of the CDR3 is 14 residues. V was shortened by 4 bases and J by 0 bases, with 9 bases between the two germline ends.

The chain recombines TRBV30 with TRBJ2-2, with 14 bases identical to TRBD2. Looked up from germline, CDR1 is GTSNPN and CDR2 is SVGIG (reference sequence). Trimming took 3 bases from V and 6 from J; bases not matched to a gene: 3. The CDR3 consists of 15 residues. CDR3 region: CAWRVTSGGAGELFF. Here the CDR3 DNA reads TGTGCCTGGAGGGTGACTAGCGGGGGGGCCGGGGAGCTGTTTTTT.

With regard to this clone: This sequence may be a read error, since a much larger clone differs from it by one base. Within the sample, other DNA sequences also encode this same CDR3. The CDR3 bases are TGCAGCGTTGGAAGGACTGAAGCTTTCTTT. Translated, it gives CSVGRTEAFF. The chain has TRBV29-1 and TRBJ1-1; D remains unclear. This CDR3 is 10 amino acids long. The ends were cut back, 4 bases at V and 5 bases at J, with 5 bases in the middle. From germline, CDR1 is SQVTM and CDR2 ANQGSEA.

V and J are TRBV7-2 and TRBJ2-3; weak D call: TRBD1 (6 bases). V lost 1 base and J 3 bases, leaving 14 bases between the germline ends. This CDR3 is built from 16 residues. Germline loops: CDR1 SGHTA, CDR2 FQGNSA. CDR3 region: CASSLGGPRLTDTQYF. The CDR3 nucleotides are TGTGCCAGCAGCTTAGGGGGGCCGAGACTAACAGATACGCAGTATTTT.

V and J are TRBV6-5 and TRBJ1-6; D unresolved. Trimming removed 6 bases from V and 13 bases from J, with 13 bases in between. The CDR3 extends over 12 amino acids. Germline assignment: CDR1 MNHEY and CDR2 SVGAGI. DNA of the CDR3: TGTGCCAGCAGCTTCCGCGCCAGCCCCCTCCACTTT. Its protein product is CASSFRASPLHF.

The rearrangement uses TRBV7-2 and TRBJ2-1; weak D call: TRBD2 (7 bases). Trimming removed 0 bases from V and 7 bases from J, with 10 bases in between. CDR1 is SGHTA, CDR2 FQGNSA, per germline. The CDR3 extends over 14 amino acids. CDR3: CASSLAGGLNEQFF. The CDR3 coding sequence is TGTGCCAGCAGCTTAGCGGGGGGGCTAAATGAGCAGTTCTTC.

The genes are TRBV9 and TRBJ2-2, with unresolved D. Trimming took off 4 bases at V and 7 bases at J, with 8 bases between the two ends. Germline CDR1 and CDR2: SGDLS and YYNGEE. The CDR3 loop spans 12 amino acids. CDR3 residues: CASSPRVGELFF. DNA for the CDR3: TGTGCCAGCAGCCCTCGAGTCGGGGAGCTGTTTTTT.

The chain couples TRBV6-1 to TRBJ1-6; D is undetermined. The CDR3 spans 12 residues. Trimming stripped 1 base from V and 14 bases from J, with 9 bases between. Germline loops: CDR1 MNHNS, CDR2 SASEGT. Written as DNA, the CDR3 is TGTGCCAGCAGTGAAGTGTCCCGGGCCCTCCACTTT. It codes for CASSEVSRALHF.

The chain joins TRBV7-8 to TRBJ1-2; D not resolved. CDR3 length: 17 amino acids. The germline CDR1 and CDR2 sequences are SGHVS and FQNEAQ. Trimming took 2 bases from V and 5 from J, leaving 21 bases between them. This CDR3 reads CASSLSLRVGNGYGYTF. CDR3 coding DNA: TGTGCCAGCAGCTTATCTCTGAGGGTCGGGAACGGGTATGGCTACACCTTC.

This clone was picked up a small number of times. V usage is TRBV4-1 and J usage is TRBJ1-2; no firm D call. The CDR3 covers 15 residues. Germline V lookup: CDR1 MGHRA, CDR2 YSYEKL. V gave up 1 base and J gave up 0 bases, with 9 bases separating them. CDR3 residues: CASSQVPGTNYGYTF. DNA of the CDR3: TGCGCCAGCAGCCAAGTCCCGGGGACTAACTATGGCTACACCTTC.

The chain links TRBV7-9 to TRBJ2-1, with D maybe TRBD2 (5 bases). The V and J ends lost 6 bases and 9 bases respectively, with 15 bases between them. The CDR3 runs to 13 residues. The germline gives CDR1 SEHNR, CDR2 FQNEAQ (reference sequence). CDR3 coding DNA: TGTGCCAGCAGGCAGCCCCTAGCCTCTGAGCAGTTCTTC. Protein: CASRQPLASEQFF.

DNA of the CDR3: TGTGCCAGCAGTTTCTGGGGGAGTGAAGCTTTCTTT. This encodes CASSFWGSEAFF. V usage is TRBV27 and J usage is TRBJ1-1; D perhaps matches TRBD1 (5 bases). This CDR3 has 12 residues. Trimming took off 3 bases at V and 7 bases at J, with 9 bases between the two ends. The germline V gene encodes CDR1 MNHEY and CDR2 SMNVEV (reference sequence).

Only one count was recorded for this clone. The junction differs from germline at one of its ends, possibly a read error. This chain connects TRBV15 to TRBJ1-4, with TRBD1 matching 11 bases. The CDR3 contains 14 residues. Germline V gives CDR1 LNHNV, CDR2 YYDKDF (reference sequence). The CDR3 is CATSRSLAVGQGVF. The CDR3 coding sequence is TGTGCCACCAGCAGATCACTCGCCGTGGGACAGGGGGTTTTT.

This chain joins TRBV7-2 and TRBJ2-7; D unclear. With 1 base removed from V and 7 bases from J, the gap between germline ends came to 11 bases. This CDR3 contains 13 residues. The germline gives CDR1 SGHTA, CDR2 FQGNSA. CDR3 protein: CASSLETKREQYF. The CDR3, as DNA: TGTGCCAGCAGCTTAGAGACCAAGCGTGAGCAGTACTTC. Using reference TRBV7-2 and TRBJ2-7 for the parts outside the CDR3, the full variable domain is GAGVSQSPSNKVTEKGKDVELRCDPISGHTALYWYRQSLGQGLEFLIYFQGNSAPDKSGLPSDRFSAERTGGSVSTLTIQRTQQEDSAVYLCASSLETKREQYFGPGTRLTVT.

The genes are TRBV4-3 and TRBJ2-3; D unresolved. Trimming shortened V by 1 base and J by 4 bases, and 15 bases separated the two germline ends. Germline values: CDR1 LGHNA, CDR2 YSLEER. This CDR3 is built from 16 residues. The CDR3 region has the DNA TGCGCCAGCAGCCAAGGTAGTGGTTTAATCGCAGATACGCAGTATTTT. This encodes CASSQGSGLIADTQYF.

The rearrangement joins TRBV12-3 or TRBV12-4 to TRBJ2-1; D remains ambiguous. The CDR3 consists of 10 residues. Deletions cut 3 bases from V and 8 bases from J, with 2 bases between. The CDR3 loop is CASSFYEQFF. The CDR3 bases are TGTGCCAGCAGTTTTTATGAGCAGTTCTTC.

This clone has a single count. V is TRBV19 and J is TRBJ1-5; 7 bases line up with TRBD1. This CDR3 is 18 amino acids long. Germline CDR1 is LNHDA and CDR2 is SQIVND (reference sequence). V lost 6 bases and J lost 1; bases outside the gene matches: 15. For the CDR3, the DNA is TGTGCCAGTAGAGCCCTCCCCGGGACAGCTTTCAGCAATCAGCCCCAGCATTTT. Protein product: CASRALPGTAFSNQPQHF.

V gene TRBV5-6 combines with J gene TRBJ1-2; D gene uncertain. This CDR3 is 17 amino acids long. V lost 2 bases to trimming and J lost 0 bases, with 17 bases between them. Per germline, CDR1 SGHDT and CDR2 YYEEEE. The DNA of the CDR3 is TGTGCCAGCAGCTTCCCCATCGCAGGCCACCCTAACTATGGCTACACCTTC. This encodes CASSFPIAGHPNYGYTF.

V usage is TRBV7-9 and J usage is TRBJ2-7; D gene ambiguous. CDR1 and CDR2 (germline): SEHNR, FQNEAQ (reference sequence). V was pared by 1 base and J by 6 bases, with 4 bases between. There are 11 residues in the CDR3. The CDR3 spells CASSLVSEQYF. For the CDR3, the DNA is TGTGCCAGCAGCTTAGTATCCGAGCAGTACTTC. Combining the CDR3 with reference TRBV7-9 and TRBJ2-7 gives the whole variable domain DTGVSQNPRHKITKRGQNVTFRCDPISEHNRLYWYRQTLGQGPEFLTYFQNEAQLEKSRLLSDRFSAERPKGSFSTLEIQRTEQGDSAMYLCASSLVSEQYFGPGTRLTVT.

The V call is TRBV28, the J call TRBJ2-3, with no clear D. Germline CDR1 reads MDHEN; CDR2 reads SYDVKM. The V gene lost 7 bases and the J gene lost 6 bases, with 14 bases spanning the gap. This CDR3 comprises 13 residues. CDR3 bases: TGTGCCAGCAATCCGCAGAACCTGGATACGCAGTATTTT. This translates into CASNPQNLDTQYF. The complete variable domain, with remaining parts taken from reference TRBV28 and TRBJ2-3, reads DVKVTQSSRYLVKRTGEKVFLECVQDMDHENMFWYRQDPGLGLRLIYFSYDVKMKEKGDIPEGYSVSREKKERFSLILESASTNQTSMYLCASNPQNLDTQYFGPGTRLTVL.

V gene TRBV6-2 or TRBV6-3 combines with J gene TRBJ1-1, with TRBD1 identical over 8 bases. V gave up 4 bases and J gave up 6 bases; unmatched junction bases: 16. CDR1 MNHEY and CDR2 SVGEGT come from the germline V gene. The CDR3 is made up of 17 amino acids. The CDR3 sequence: CASSWTGTGLRGAEAFF. The CDR3 nucleotides are TGTGCCAGCAGTTGGACCGGGACAGGACTCCGGGGCGCTGAAGCTTTCTTT.

V gene TRBV7-6 combines with J gene TRBJ1-3; D call uncertain. Looked up from germline, CDR1 is SGHVS and CDR2 is FNYEAQ. This CDR3 comprises 16 residues. V lost 6 bases to trimming and J lost 0 bases, with 15 bases between them. As DNA, the CDR3 is TGTGCCAGCAGTTCCATAGGCGGGAGCTCTGGAAACACCATATATTTT. It encodes CASSSIGGSSGNTIYF.